The source of this T cell receptor beta chain is a study of shared clonotypes between healthy human individuals. Genomic DNA belonging to each subset was distributed in equal measure over several immunoSEQ plates. TCRdb keeps only in-frame clones here, not all; method: immunoSEQ multiplex PCR. The table has 2 million or so clones, approximately 94% seen once. Turning to this clone: The antigen is undetermined.

CD8 cells regarded as naive lacked CD45RO, were positively chosen for CCR7, and omitted terminally differentiated effector memory CD45RA+ cells. Broader study findings: Few donors restricted represented genetic and exposure-history diversity.

The CDR3 contains 15 residues. Trimming cost V 1 base and J 5 bases, with 12 bases left between them. Germline CDR1 is MNHNS and CDR2 is SASEGT. Sequencing was done on a sample of naive CD8+ T cells sorted from blood. The V call is TRBV6-1, the J call TRBJ1-5; D is undetermined. The clonotype comes from a man younger than 30 in good health. The CDR3 loop is CASSEDLNLHQPQHF. CDR3 nucleotide sequence: TGTGCCAGCAGTGAAGACCTAAACCTCCATCAGCCCCAGCATTTT.